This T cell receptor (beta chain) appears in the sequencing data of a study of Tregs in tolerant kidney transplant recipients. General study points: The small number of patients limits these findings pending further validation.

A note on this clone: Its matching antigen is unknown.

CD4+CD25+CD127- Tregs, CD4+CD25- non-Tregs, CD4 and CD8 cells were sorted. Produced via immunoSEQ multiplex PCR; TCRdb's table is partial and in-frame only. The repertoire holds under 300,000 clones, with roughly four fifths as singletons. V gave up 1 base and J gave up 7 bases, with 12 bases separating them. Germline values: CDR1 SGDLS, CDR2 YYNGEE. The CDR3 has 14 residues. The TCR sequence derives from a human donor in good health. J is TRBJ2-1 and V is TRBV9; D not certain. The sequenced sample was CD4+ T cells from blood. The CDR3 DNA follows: TGTGCCAGCAGCGTACACCACCGTGGGAATGAGCAGTTCTTC. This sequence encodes CASSVHHRGNEQFF.